This T cell receptor beta chain originates from a study of beta chain features in type 1 diabetes. The study's findings and limits: When Type 1 diabetes patients were examined, their TCRB CDR3s proved moderately but significantly shorter in all four CD4+ subsets. Researchers caution that PCR might favor shorter templates, equally among patients and controls.

Investigators reverse transcribed all isolated RNA, so they sequenced expressed TCRB transcripts. Here immunoSEQ multiplex PCR was the method, and the copy in TCRdb shows in-frame clones only, minus some. Among a few hundred thousand clones listed, 9.5% to 12% were seen once. In its sample, this clone was seen a few times. Its specificity is not known. Populations isolated by sorting all had purity greater than 95%. This clonotype was obtained from a woman aged 25 to 45 in good health. Sequenced: naive CD4+ T cells from blood.

CDR3 sequence (DNA): TGTGCCAGCTCATCACAGACAGGTCGCGCAGATACGCAGTATTTT. Its protein is CASSSQTGRADTQYF. This chain uses TRBV18 with TRBJ2-3, with D possibly being TRBD1 (6 bases). Germline-derived CDR1 and CDR2 are KGHSH and LQKENI. CDR3 length equals 15 residues. Trimming left V 5 bases short and J 4 bases short, with 16 bases between.